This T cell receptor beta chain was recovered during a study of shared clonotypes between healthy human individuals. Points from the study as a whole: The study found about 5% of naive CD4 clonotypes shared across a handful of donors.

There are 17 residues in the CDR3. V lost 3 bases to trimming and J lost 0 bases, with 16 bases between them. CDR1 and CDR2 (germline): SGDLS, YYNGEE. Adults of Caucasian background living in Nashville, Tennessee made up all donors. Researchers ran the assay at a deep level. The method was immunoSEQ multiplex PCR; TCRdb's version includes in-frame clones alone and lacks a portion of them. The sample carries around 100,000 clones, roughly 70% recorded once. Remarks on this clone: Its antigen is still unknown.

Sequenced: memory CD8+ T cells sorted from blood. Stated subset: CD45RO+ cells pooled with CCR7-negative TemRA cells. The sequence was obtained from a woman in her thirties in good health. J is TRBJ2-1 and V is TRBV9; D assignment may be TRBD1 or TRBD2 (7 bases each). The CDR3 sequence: CASSAGGGPSSYNEQFF. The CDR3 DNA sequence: TGTGCCAGCAGCGCAGGGGGAGGGCCTAGCTCCTACAATGAGCAGTTCTTC.